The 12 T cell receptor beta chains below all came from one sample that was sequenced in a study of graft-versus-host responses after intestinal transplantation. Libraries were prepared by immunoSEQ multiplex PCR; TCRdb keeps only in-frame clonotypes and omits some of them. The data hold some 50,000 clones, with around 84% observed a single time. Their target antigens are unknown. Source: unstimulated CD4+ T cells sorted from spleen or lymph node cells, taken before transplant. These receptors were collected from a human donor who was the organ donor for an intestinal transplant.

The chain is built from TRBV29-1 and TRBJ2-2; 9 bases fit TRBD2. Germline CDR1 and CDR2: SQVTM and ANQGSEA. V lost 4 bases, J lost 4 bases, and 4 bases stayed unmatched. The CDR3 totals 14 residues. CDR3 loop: CSVGAGGTTGELFF. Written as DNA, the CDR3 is TGCAGCGTTGGTGCGGGAGGGACCACCGGGGAGCTGTTTTTT.

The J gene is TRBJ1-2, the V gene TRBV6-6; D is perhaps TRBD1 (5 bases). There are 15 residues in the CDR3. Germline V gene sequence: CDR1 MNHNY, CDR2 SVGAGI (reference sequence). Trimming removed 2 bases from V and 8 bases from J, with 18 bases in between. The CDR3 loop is CASSYEGLGGRGYTF. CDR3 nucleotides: TGTGCCAGCAGTTACGAAGGATTGGGGGGGAGAGGCTACACCTTC.

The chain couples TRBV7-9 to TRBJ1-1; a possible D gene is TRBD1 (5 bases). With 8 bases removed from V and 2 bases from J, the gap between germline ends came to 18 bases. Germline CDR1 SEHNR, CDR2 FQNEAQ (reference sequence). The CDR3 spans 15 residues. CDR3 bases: TGTGCCAGCGGACAAGGGGTGGCGGGCAACACTGAAGCTTTCTTT. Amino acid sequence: CASGQGVAGNTEAFF.

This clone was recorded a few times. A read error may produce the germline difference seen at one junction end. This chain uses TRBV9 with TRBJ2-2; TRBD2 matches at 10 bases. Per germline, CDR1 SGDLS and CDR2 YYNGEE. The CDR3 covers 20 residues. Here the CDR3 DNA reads TGTGCCCGCAGCGGGGGCCCCCAGCGGGGGGGCCCGGGGAACACCGGGGAGCTGTTTTTT. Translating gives CARSGGPQRGGPGNTGELFF.

CDR3 sequence (DNA): TGCGCCAGCAGCTTGGCCGGGAGCTCCTATAATTCACCCCTCCACTTT. Translation gives CASSLAGSSYNSPLHF. This chain connects TRBV5-1 to TRBJ1-6, with D unresolved. Germline CDR1 and CDR2: SGHRS and YFSETQ. V lost 0 bases to trimming and J lost 0 bases, with 7 bases between them. The CDR3 runs to 16 residues.

Here the CDR3 DNA reads TGTGCCAGCAGCCCGACAGGGGACTCCTACAATGAGCAGTTCTTC. Translated, it gives CASSPTGDSYNEQFF. The chain joins TRBV5-4 to TRBJ2-1; TRBD1 matches at 8 bases. Germline-derived CDR1 and CDR2 are SGHNT and YYREEE (reference sequence). CDR3 length: 15 residues. Losses at the gene ends were 4 bases for V and 0 bases for J; bases not matched to a gene: 3.

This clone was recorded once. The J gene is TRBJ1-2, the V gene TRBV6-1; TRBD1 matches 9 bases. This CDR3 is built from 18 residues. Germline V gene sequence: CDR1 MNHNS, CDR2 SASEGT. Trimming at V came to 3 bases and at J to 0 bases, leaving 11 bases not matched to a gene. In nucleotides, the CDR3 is TGTGCCAGCAGTGAGAGGGGTCTAGACAGGGGGACTAACTATGGCTACACCTTC. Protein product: CASSERGLDRGTNYGYTF.

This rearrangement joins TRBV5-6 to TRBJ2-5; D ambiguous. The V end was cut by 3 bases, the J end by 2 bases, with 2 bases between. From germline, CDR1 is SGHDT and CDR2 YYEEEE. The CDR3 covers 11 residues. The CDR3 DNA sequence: TGTGCCAGCAGCTCGCAAGAGACCCAGTACTTC. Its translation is CASSSQETQYF. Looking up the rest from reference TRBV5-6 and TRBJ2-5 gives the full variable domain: DAGVTQSPTHLIKTRGQQVTLRCSPKSGHDTVSWYQQALGQGPQFIFQYYEEEERQRGNFPDRFSGHQFPNYSSELNVNALLLGDSALYLCASSSQETQYFGPGTRLLVL.

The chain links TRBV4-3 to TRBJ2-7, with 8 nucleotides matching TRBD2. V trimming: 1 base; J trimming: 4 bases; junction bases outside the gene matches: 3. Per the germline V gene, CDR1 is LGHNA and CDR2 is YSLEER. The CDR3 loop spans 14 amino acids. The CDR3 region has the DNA TGCGCCAGCAGCCAAGCGGGAGGGCGGTACGAGCAGTACTTC. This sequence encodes CASSQAGGRYEQYF.

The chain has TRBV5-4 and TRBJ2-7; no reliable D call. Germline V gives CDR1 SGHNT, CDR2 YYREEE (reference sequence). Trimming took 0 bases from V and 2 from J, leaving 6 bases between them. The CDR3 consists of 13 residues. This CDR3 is CASSLEVTYEQYF. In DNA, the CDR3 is TGTGCCAGCAGCTTGGAAGTTACCTACGAGCAGTACTTC. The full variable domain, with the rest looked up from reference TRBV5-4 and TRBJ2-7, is ETGVTQSPTHLIKTRGQQVTLRCSSQSGHNTVSWYQQALGQGPQFIFQYYREEENGRGNFPPRFSGLQFPNYSSELNVNALELDDSALYLCASSLEVTYEQYFGPGTRLTVT.

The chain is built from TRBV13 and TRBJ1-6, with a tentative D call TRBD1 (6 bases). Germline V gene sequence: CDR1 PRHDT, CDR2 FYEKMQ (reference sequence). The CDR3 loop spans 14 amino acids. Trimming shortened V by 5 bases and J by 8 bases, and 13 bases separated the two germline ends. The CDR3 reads CASSHGQPDSPLHF. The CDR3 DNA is TGTGCCAGCAGCCACGGACAGCCGGATTCACCCCTCCACTTT.

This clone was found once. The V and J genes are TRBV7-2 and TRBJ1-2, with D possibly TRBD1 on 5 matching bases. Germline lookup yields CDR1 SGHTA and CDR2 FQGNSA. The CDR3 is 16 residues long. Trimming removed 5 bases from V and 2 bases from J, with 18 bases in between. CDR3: CASSLRRGAGNYGYTF. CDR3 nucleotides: TGTGCCAGCAGCCTCCGAAGAGGGGCTGGCAACTATGGCTACACCTTC.